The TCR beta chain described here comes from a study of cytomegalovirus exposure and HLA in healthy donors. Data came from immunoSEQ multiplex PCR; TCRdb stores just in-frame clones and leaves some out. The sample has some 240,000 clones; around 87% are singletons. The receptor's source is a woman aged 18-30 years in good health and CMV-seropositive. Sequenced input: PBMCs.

The CDR3 sequence is CASSYARQAKTEAFF. CDR3 bases: TGTGCCAGCAGTTACGCTCGACAGGCAAAAACTGAAGCTTTCTTT. The chain carries TRBV6-5 and TRBJ1-1; D is possibly TRBD1 (6 bases). CDR3 length equals 15 residues. Trimming left V 2 bases short and J 5 bases short, with 15 bases between. Germline V gives CDR1 MNHEY, CDR2 SVGAGI.